This T cell receptor (beta chain) stems from a study of cytomegalovirus exposure and HLA in healthy donors. Regarding the study as a whole: In a later analysis, a genetic analysis reported fewer productive-TCR N-insertions in an Asian-associated ancestry cluster than the cohort average.

Germline V gives CDR1 LGHNT, CDR2 FRNRAP. CDR3 size: 15 residues. The J segment lost 1 base and the V segment lost 6 bases, leaving 8 bases of the junction unmatched. The table lists this clone with a few counts. Antigen specificity is unknown. Primers included in the PCR were 60 Vbeta and 13 Jbeta primers. Only in-frame clones appear in the TCRdb table, and some are missing; sequencing was by immunoSEQ multiplex PCR. This sample yields fewer than 250,000 clones, of which about four fifths are seen a single time; around 1.6% belongs to the top ten. The sequencing input was PBMCs. The clonotype was recovered from a woman between 45 and 60 years old in good health and CMV-seronegative. This chain uses TRBV12-5 with TRBJ1-1; 7 nucleotides agree with TRBD1. The CDR3 DNA reads as TGTGCTAGTGGCCGGACAGGTCTCGCGAACACTGAAGCTTTCTTT. This encodes CASGRTGLANTEAFF.